The 17 T cell receptor beta chains listed next were all sequenced from one sample in a study of cytomegalovirus exposure and HLA in healthy donors (dated by TCRdb to about 2017). The library was prepared using the immunoSEQ multiplex PCR assay. For the multiplex PCR, a mixture combining 60 forward primers for TCR Vbeta segments and 13 reverse primers for TCR Jbeta segments was used. This is the immuneACCESS table as TCRdb keeps it, with only in-frame sequences that have V and J called. A part of the clones is gone; compared with another copy, unresolved V genes explain less than half, and the rest is unexplained. The table for this sample lists around 170,000 clones; roughly three quarters of them were counted only once. 3% to 3.5% of the sample rests with the top ten. The material sequenced was PBMCs. These receptors came from a woman between 45 and 60 years old in good health and CMV-seropositive.

The genes are TRBV5-4 and TRBJ2-7; a weak D match, TRBD1 (6 bases). Trimming shortened V by 0 bases and J by 3 bases, and 13 bases separated the two germline ends. This CDR3 region has 15 residues. The germline V gene encodes CDR1 SGHNT and CDR2 YYREEE (reference sequence). The CDR3 here is CASSLGGSQGYEQYF. The CDR3 DNA is TGTGCCAGCAGCTTGGGGGGTTCACAGGGCTACGAGCAGTACTTC.

The chain uses TRBV6-6 and TRBJ1-4, with unresolved D. The V and J ends lost 6 bases and 3 bases respectively, with 11 bases between them. This CDR3 region has 14 residues. Germline CDR1 reads MNHNY; CDR2 reads SVGAGI (reference sequence). The CDR3 nucleotides are TGTGCCAGCAGCCCTAGTGTGGCTAATGAAAAACTGTTTTTT. Translating gives CASSPSVANEKLFF.

The chain recombines TRBV11-2 with TRBJ2-1; 8 bases line up with TRBD1. CDR1 SGHAT and CDR2 FQNNGV come from the germline V gene. This CDR3 region has 16 residues. Trimming at V came to 8 bases and at J to 4 bases, leaving 13 bases not matched to a gene. CDR3 coding DNA: TGTGCCAGCTTGCAGGGGGCCAGAACTACTTACAATGAGCAGTTCTTC. Its translation: CASLQGARTTYNEQFF.

This sequence joins TRBV19 and TRBJ1-2; tentative D call: TRBD1 (6 bases). Per germline, CDR1 LNHDA and CDR2 SQIVND (reference sequence). This CDR3 has 15 residues. Trimming took 4 bases from V and 2 from J, leaving 14 bases between them. Here the CDR3 reads CASSRGGLHNYGYTF. The CDR3 coding sequence is TGTGCCAGTAGTAGAGGGGGTTTACACAACTATGGCTACACCTTC.

Worth noting for this clone: At one end, the junction sequence differs from germline, possibly due to a read error. The chain is built from TRBV2 and TRBJ2-4, with 9 bases that match TRBD1. Per the germline V gene, CDR1 is SNHLY and CDR2 is FYNNEI. This CDR3 region has 12 residues. CDR3 sequence (DNA): TGTGCCAGCGGACAGGGGAGAAACAGTCAGTACTTC. Protein product: CASGQGRNSQYF.

The chain carries TRBV7-9 and TRBJ1-5, with D possibly being TRBD1 (5 bases). This CDR3 has 15 amino acids. V was shortened by 4 bases and J by 3 bases, with 13 bases between the two germline ends. The germline V gene has CDR1 SEHNR and CDR2 FQNEAQ (reference sequence). The CDR3 DNA follows: TGTGCCAGCAGCTCCGCGGGGACCAACAATCAGCCCCAGCATTTT. Protein: CASSSAGTNNQPQHF.

V is TRBV7-2 and J is TRBJ2-4; 10 bases line up with TRBD2. CDR3 length: 14 residues. V shed 3 bases and J 6 bases; nucleotides not matched to a gene: 2. Germline V lookup: CDR1 SGHTA, CDR2 FQGNSA. CDR3 region: CASSFSSGGNIQYF. The CDR3 DNA follows: TGTGCCAGCAGCTTTTCTAGCGGGGGAAACATTCAGTACTTC.

This clone was recorded only once. The chain carries TRBV7-6 and TRBJ1-1, with TRBD1 matching 8 bases. With 1 base clipped from V and 6 bases from J, the junction kept 13 bases outside the gene matches. CDR3 length: 17 residues. The germline V gene encodes CDR1 SGHVS and CDR2 FNYEAQ. CDR3 DNA sequence: TGTGCCAGCAGCTTAGGGTCAGGGCCAGGGACAGGAGCTGAAGCTTTCTTT. Translated: CASSLGSGPGTGAEAFF.

The V gene is TRBV28, the J gene TRBJ1-1, with D uncertain. Germline loops: CDR1 MDHEN, CDR2 SYDVKM. The CDR3 covers 12 residues. Trimming pared 11 bases from V and 0 bases from J, leaving 10 bases between. CDR3 loop: CAVRTLNTEAFF. The CDR3 DNA reads TGTGCCGTCAGAACCTTGAACACTGAAGCTTTCTTT. The full variable domain, completed using reference TRBV28 and TRBJ1-1, is DVKVTQSSRYLVKRTGEKVFLECVQDMDHENMFWYRQDPGLGLRLIYFSYDVKMKEKGDIPEGYSVSREKKERFSLILESASTNQTSMYLCAVRTLNTEAFFGQGTRLTVV.

J is TRBJ1-2 and V is TRBV4-1, with 8 bases matching TRBD1. The CDR3 length is 15 residues. Germline CDR1 MGHRA, CDR2 YSYEKL. V shed 0 bases, J shed 7 bases, and the junction held 7 bases outside the gene matches. CDR3 in amino acids: CASSQDEAGGVGYTF. Here the CDR3 DNA reads TGCGCCAGCAGCCAAGATGAGGCAGGGGGCGTTGGCTACACCTTC.

The chain carries TRBV9 and TRBJ2-7; D might be TRBD1 (6 bases). CDR1 is SGDLS, CDR2 YYNGEE, per germline. V lost 3 bases to trimming and J lost 0 bases, with 16 bases between them. The CDR3 contains 16 residues. Here the CDR3 reads CASSARDTRTSYEQYF. In DNA, the CDR3 is TGTGCCAGCAGCGCCCGGGACACCCGAACCTCCTACGAGCAGTACTTC. The complete variable domain, with remaining parts taken from reference TRBV9 and TRBJ2-7, reads DSGVTQTPKHLITATGQRVTLRCSPRSGDLSVYWYQQSLDQGLQFLIQYYNGEERAKGNILERFSAQQFPDLHSELNLSSLELGDSALYFCASSARDTRTSYEQYFGPGTRLTVT.

This rearrangement joins TRBV5-6 to TRBJ2-1; 9 nucleotides line up with TRBD2. Germline CDR1 reads SGHDT; CDR2 reads YYEEEE. The CDR3 length is 16 residues. V gave up 1 base and J gave up 0 bases; unmatched junction bases: 2. The CDR3 sequence is CASSLLSGSSYNEQFF. The CDR3 coding sequence is TGTGCCAGCAGCTTGCTTAGCGGGAGCTCCTACAATGAGCAGTTCTTC.

The V and J genes are TRBV5-1 and TRBJ2-1; 10 bases agree with TRBD2. The V gene's germline CDR1 is SGHRS and CDR2 YFSETQ. CDR3 size: 17 residues. Trimming cost V 3 bases and J 6 bases; bases outside gene matches: 12. The CDR3 coding sequence is TGCGCCAGCAGCTCCCGGCCTGGAGGACTAGCGGCCAATGAGCAGTTCTTC. Amino acids: CASSSRPGGLAANEQFF.

J is TRBJ2-3 and V is TRBV7-2; 9 nucleotides agree with TRBD1. CDR1 and CDR2 from the germline V gene are SGHTA and FQGNSA. This CDR3 comprises 12 residues. Losses at the gene ends were 4 bases for V and 13 bases for J; bases not matched to a gene: 6. CDR3 amino acids: CASSSGQGQEYF. The CDR3 DNA reads TGTGCCAGCAGCTCGGGACAGGGTCAGGAGTATTTT.

This rearrangement joins TRBV4-2 to TRBJ2-4; 10 positions agree with TRBD2. CDR1 is LGHNA, CDR2 YNFKEQ, per germline. V was pared by 1 base and J by 2 bases, with 8 bases of the junction left unmatched. This CDR3 is built from 18 residues. The CDR3 DNA reads as TGTGCCAGCAGCCAAGTCTTGGATAGCGGGGGGTCCAAAAACATTCAGTACTTC. Translating gives CASSQVLDSGGSKNIQYF.

The V gene is TRBV27, the J gene TRBJ2-7; D is perhaps TRBD1 (5 bases). The CDR3 runs to 14 residues. The V gene lost 5 bases and the J gene lost 0 bases, with 11 bases spanning the gap. CDR1 is MNHEY and CDR2 is SMNVEV in the germline V gene (reference sequence). The CDR3 DNA is TGTGCCAGCAGTAGGGGTGGCAGCTCCTACGAGCAGTACTTC. Encoded protein: CASSRGGSSYEQYF.

Of note for this clone: The CDR3 end shows no conserved phenylalanine or tryptophan, and so a read error is likely. V gene TRBV29-1 combines with J gene TRBJ1-5; 12 bases match TRBD1. Germline CDR1 SQVTM, CDR2 ANQGSEA. Germline trimming cut 6 bases from V and 6 bases from J; bases unmatched to any gene: 6. CDR3 length: 14 amino acids. CDR3 amino acids: CSVGGQGAGQPQHL. The CDR3, as DNA: TGCAGCGTGGGGGGACAGGGGGCAGGTCAGCCCCAGCATCTT.